A selection of T cell receptor beta chains follows, all from one sample in a study of T cell repertoires in cytomegalovirus infection. MiXCR, applied by TCRdb to the reads, yields one record per CDR3 protein. The table shows 370,000 or so distinct CDR3 sequences, with about 34% occurring only once. For these TCRs, the target antigens are not known. Here the sequenced sample was cultured PBMCs, taken from culture after CMV antigen stimulation. The origin of the receptors is a human donor in good health (CMV status not recorded). Some clones in this sample may be carry-over from other donors' samples. CDR3s include the opening cysteine and the closing phenylalanine or tryptophan. A D gene is named only where the DNA matches it firmly. The size entry is marked missing in some rows and otherwise reads once, few, many or a size class.

d_call clone_size j_call v_call cdr3_aa cdr3_nt
- few TRBJ2-5 TRBV7-9 CASSYQGNLDETQYF TGTGCCAGCAGCTACCAGGGTAACCTAGATGAGACCCAGTACTTC
- few TRBJ2-2 TRBV7-2 CASSPAGQANTGELFF TGTGCCAGCAGCCCAGCTGGGCAGGCGAACACCGGGGAGCTGTTTTTT
- - TRBJ2-3 TRBV7-6 CASSLGDSRDTQYF TGTGCCAGCAGCTTAGGGGACTCCAGGGATACGCAGTATTTT
TRBD2 - TRBJ2-5 TRBV12-3/TRBV12-4 CASTIAGGETQYF TGTGCCAGCACCATAGCGGGGGGGGAGACCCAGTACTTC
- many TRBJ1-6 TRBV7-2 CASDTGNSPLHF TGTGCCAGCGACACGGGGAATTCACCCCTCCACTTT
TRBD2 - TRBJ2-3 TRBV6-2/TRBV6-3 CAVVGLAGAGDTQYF TGTGCCGTCGTGGGACTAGCGGGAGCGGGAGATACGCAGTATTTT
TRBD2 - TRBJ2-1 TRBV7-2 CASSLASRGSGYEQFF TGTGCCAGCAGCTTAGCGTCCCGCGGGAGCGGATATGAGCAGTTCTTC
TRBD2 few TRBJ2-1 TRBV12-5 CASGLVHGVSGPRQFF TGTGCTAGTGGTTTGGTACACGGAGTTAGCGGGCCCCGTCAGTTCTTC
- - TRBJ1-3 TRBV29-1 CSVLRGGNTIYF TGCAGCGTCCTTAGAGGGGGTAACACCATATATTTT
- - TRBJ1-1 TRBV12-3/TRBV12-4 CASRSSGTEAFF TGTGCCAGCAGATCCTCCGGTACTGAAGCTTTCTTT
TRBD2 few TRBJ2-1 TRBV9 CASSVAAGGPGNEQFF TGTGCCAGCAGCGTAGCGGCGGGAGGGCCTGGCAATGAGCAGTTCTTC
- - TRBJ2-1 TRBV5-1 CASSAEAYNEQFF TGCGCCAGCAGCGCGGAGGCCTACAATGAGCAGTTCTTC
TRBD1 few TRBJ1-4 TRBV2 CASSGQGTNEKLFF TGTGCCAGCAGCGGACAGGGCACTAATGAAAAACTGTTTTTT
- - TRBJ2-5 TRBV11-2 CASSRADRDTQETQYF TGTGCCAGCAGCCGGGCCGACCGGGACACACAAGAGACCCAGTACTTC
TRBD2 few TRBJ2-3 TRBV7-2 CASSLGGTRSDTQYF TGTGCCAGCAGCTTAGGCGGGACTAGATCAGATACGCAGTATTTT
- - TRBJ1-6 TRBV30 CAWIGQSNNSPLHF TGTGCCTGGATCGGACAGAGTAATAATTCACCCCTCCACTTT
- - TRBJ2-1 TRBV6-6 CASQPSYNEQFF TGTGCCAGCCAGCCTTCGTACAATGAGCAGTTCTTC
- few TRBJ1-1 TRBV6-8 CASSYGDRRETEAFF TGTGCCAGCAGTTACGGAGACAGGAGGGAGACTGAAGCTTTCTTT
- - TRBJ2-7 TRBV7-9 CASSLDYGSYEQYF TGTGCCAGCAGCTTAGACTACGGTTCCTACGAGCAGTACTTC
TRBD2 few TRBJ2-1 TRBV19 CASSTPSGRASYNEQFF TGTGCCAGTAGTACGCCTAGCGGGAGGGCCTCATACAATGAGCAGTTCTTC
- many TRBJ2-5 TRBV7-2 CASSPRQGETQYF TGTGCCAGCAGCCCCCGTCAGGGAGAGACCCAGTACTTC
TRBD1 few TRBJ1-2 TRBV12-3/TRBV12-4 CASSLGFGQGQYGYTF TGTGCCAGCAGTTTAGGGTTCGGACAGGGCCAATATGGCTACACCTTC
- - TRBJ2-7 TRBV30 CAWSVEQYYEQYF TGTGCCTGGAGTGTCGAGCAATACTACGAGCAGTACTTC
TRBD1 - TRBJ1-5 TRBV20-1 CSAHPDRRNQPQHF TGCAGTGCTCATCCGGACAGGCGGAATCAGCCCCAGCATTTT
- - TRBJ2-6 TRBV15 CATSRDLAGSGANVLTF TGTGCCACCAGCAGAGATCTGGCAGGCTCTGGGGCCAACGTCCTGACTTTC
TRBD1 - TRBJ1-1 TRBV7-2 CASSRPGQPSEAFF TGTGCCAGCAGCCGGCCGGGACAGCCTTCGGAAGCTTTCTTT
- - TRBJ1-1 TRBV20-1 CSASRGLNTEAFF TGCAGTGCTAGTAGGGGATTGAACACTGAAGCTTTCTTT
- few TRBJ2-3 TRBV9 CASSVRDVRDLKGVHTDTQYF TGTGCCAGCAGCGTAAGGGACGTGCGGGACTTAAAGGGGGTTCACACAGATACGCAGTATTTT
- - TRBJ1-1 TRBV7-2 CASSLRDFIYTEAFF TGTGCCAGCAGTCTTAGGGATTTCATATACACTGAAGCTTTCTTT
TRBD2 few TRBJ2-1 TRBV2 CASRALAGPTYNEQFF TGTGCCAGCAGGGCACTAGCGGGCCCGACCTACAATGAGCAGTTCTTC
TRBD2 - TRBJ2-5 TRBV6-5 CASSYSSGSVETQYF TGTGCCAGCAGTTACTCTAGCGGGAGTGTTGAGACCCAGTACTTC
TRBD1 few TRBJ2-3 TRBV28 CASSLIPSGQGSDTQYF TGTGCCAGCAGTTTAATTCCCTCGGGACAGGGGTCAGATACGCAGTATTTT